This T cell receptor (beta chain) is from a study of blood T cell repertoires in COVID-19. Study summary: Sources were T cells, B-cell-depleted T cells, or PBMCs; the material itself was cDNA or gDNA.

The V gene lost 5 bases and the J gene lost 6 bases, with 10 bases spanning the gap. The CDR3 is 12 residues long. Germline lookup yields CDR1 LGHDT and CDR2 YNNKEL (reference sequence). Sequencing was performed with immunoSEQ multiplex PCR; in TCRdb, only in-frame clones are kept and a portion is missing. Here the sample spans about 180,000 clones, over 75% being singletons. Sequencing was performed on peripheral blood. This clonotype originated in an elderly man with COVID-19, enrolled during active disease. The chain joins TRBV3-1 (or the pseudogene TRBV3-2) to TRBJ1-2; no definite D call. The CDR3 is CASSSSGHGYTF. In nucleotides, the CDR3 is TGTGCCAGCAGCTCAAGTGGGCATGGCTACACCTTC.